These T cell receptor beta chains were read from a single sample in a study of PD-L1 blockade in urothelial cancer. Assay used: immunoSEQ multiplex PCR; TCRdb lists only in-frame clones, some missing. The sample holds about 19,000 clones; about 85% are singletons and the top ten take approximately 1.7%. The specimen comprised PBMCs, sampled around atezolizumab (anti-PD-L1) treatment. Receptors originate from a man aged 50 or older with urothelial cancer. Both conserved end residues are part of each CDR3. A D gene is named only where the DNA matches it firmly. Size is stated for part of the rows, as once, few or many counts, or as a class when the clone is expanded.

>TRBJ1-1|TRBV2|TRBD1|NA
CASRRQGMGTEAFF
TGTGCCAGCAGGCGACAGGGCATGGGCACTGAAGCTTTCTTT
>TRBJ2-3|TRBV6-5|TRBD2|NA
CASSYAGRTTDTQYF
TGTGCCAGCAGTTACGCCGGGAGGACCACAGATACGCAGTATTTT
>TRBJ1-1|TRBV28|TRBD1|NA
CASLNRGPRNTEAFF
TGTGCCAGCCTAAACAGGGGGCCTAGGAACACTGAAGCTTTCTTT
>TRBJ2-5|TRBV6-1|TRBD2|once
CASTGVGGRQETQYF
TGTGCCAGCACCGGCGTGGGGGGGAGGCAAGAGACCCAGTACTTC
>TRBJ1-4|TRBV5-8|NA|NA
CASSEAGSIEKLFF
TGTGCCAGCAGCGAAGCGGGGTCTATCGAAAAACTGTTTTTT
>TRBJ1-3|TRBV11-2|NA|NA
CASSVSRGEGNTIYF
TGTGCCAGCAGCGTTTCCAGGGGAGAGGGAAACACCATATATTTT
>TRBJ1-1|TRBV6-5|NA|NA
CASRAHGGRGEAFF
TGTGCCAGCAGGGCCCACGGGGGTCGGGGTGAAGCTTTCTTT
>TRBJ2-7|TRBV21-1|NA|NA
CASSRGTGLYEQYF
TGTGCCAGCAGCCGAGGGACAGGCCTCTACGAGCAGTACTTC
>TRBJ1-4|TRBV5-1|TRBD1|NA
CASSLDRVGNEKLFF
TGCGCCAGCAGCTTAGACAGGGTCGGCAATGAAAAACTGTTTTTT
>TRBJ2-5|TRBV6-6|NA|NA
CASRKNLQDRETQYF
TGTGCCAGCAGAAAAAACCTACAGGATCGAGAGACCCAGTACTTC
>TRBJ1-5|TRBV7-6|NA|NA
CASSLARDQPQHF
TGTGCCAGCAGCTTAGCAAGAGATCAGCCCCAGCATTTT
>TRBJ2-7|TRBV7-9|NA|NA
CASSPRTAFTGEQYF
TGTGCCAGCAGCCCGCGGACAGCTTTTACAGGGGAGCAGTACTTC
>TRBJ2-1|TRBV4-2|NA|NA
CASSQDTAIEQFF
TGTGCCAGCAGCCAAGACACCGCGATTGAGCAGTTCTTC
>TRBJ2-4|TRBV5-4|NA|few
CASSSFQGRNIQYF
TGTGCCAGCAGCTCTTTTCAGGGGCGGAACATTCAGTACTTC
>TRBJ1-2|TRBV4-2|NA|NA
CASSQDRGRGYNYGYTF
TGTGCCAGCAGCCAAGATAGGGGGAGGGGGTATAACTATGGCTACACCTTC
>TRBJ1-5|TRBV6-1|TRBD1|NA
CASSEGTGGQPQHF
TGTGCCAGCAGTGAAGGGACAGGGGGTCAGCCCCAGCATTTT
>TRBJ1-1|TRBV5-1|NA|NA
CASSPYQTGNTEAFF
TGCGCCAGCAGCCCTTACCAGACAGGTAACACTGAAGCTTTCTTT
>TRBJ2-1|TRBV5-1|TRBD2|NA
CASSWTSVSEQFF
TGCGCCAGCAGTTGGACTAGCGTAAGTGAGCAGTTCTTC
>TRBJ2-5|TRBV6-5|TRBD2|NA
CASSYASGGRGETQYF
TGTGCCAGCAGTTACGCTAGCGGGGGGCGTGGAGAGACCCAGTACTTC
>TRBJ1-2|TRBV7-9|NA|NA
CASSLALGGPGGYTF
TGTGCCAGCAGCTTAGCGCTCGGAGGTCCGGGAGGCTACACCTTC
>TRBJ2-3|TRBV19|TRBD2|NA
CASSTGTSGYSDTQYF
TGTGCCAGTAGTACCGGGACTAGTGGTTATTCAGATACGCAGTATTTT
>TRBJ2-3|TRBV11-2|NA|NA
CASSREAKRTDTQYF
TGTGCCAGCAGTAGGGAGGCTAAGCGCACAGATACGCAGTATTTT
>TRBJ2-7|TRBV25-1|TRBD1|NA
CASSEGGQGYEQYF
TGTGCCAGCAGTGAAGGGGGACAGGGCTACGAGCAGTACTTC
>TRBJ1-1|TRBV7-9|TRBD1|NA
CASSLRTGAARGTEAFF
TGTGCCAGCAGCTTGCGGACAGGGGCCGCCCGCGGCACTGAAGCTTTCTTT
>TRBJ1-1|TRBV5-1|TRBD1|NA
CASSPRTGGDTEAFF
TGCGCCAGCAGCCCCCGGACAGGGGGGGACACTGAAGCTTTCTTT
>TRBJ1-4|TRBV19|NA|once
CASSIGTAKKLFF
TGTGCCAGTAGTATAGGGACAGCAAAAAAACTGTTTTTT
>TRBJ2-1|TRBV19|NA|NA
CASSRGLGGEQFF
TGTGCCAGTAGTCGAGGACTCGGTGGTGAGCAGTTCTTC
>TRBJ2-3|TRBV5-6|NA|NA
CASRPGTHSTDTQYF
TGTGCCAGCCGTCCCGGGACTCATTCCACAGATACGCAGTATTTT
>TRBJ2-3|TRBV5-1|NA|NA
CASSRGTSDYTDTQYF
TGCGCCAGCAGCCGCGGGACTTCAGATTACACAGATACGCAGTATTTT
>TRBJ2-1|TRBV9|TRBD1|once
CASRRTGNEQFF
TGTGCCAGCAGACGGACAGGGAATGAGCAGTTCTTC
>TRBJ2-5|TRBV4-1|TRBD2|NA
CASSLTSRETQYF
TGCGCCAGCAGCTTGACTAGCCGAGAGACCCAGTACTTC
>TRBJ1-1|TRBV7-2|TRBD1|NA
CASSRSTGGPEAFF
TGTGCCAGCAGCCGGAGCACAGGGGGACCCGAAGCTTTCTTT
>TRBJ1-2|TRBV2|NA|NA
CASSEKAWGAAGYTF
TGTGCCAGCAGTGAAAAGGCGTGGGGAGCTGCTGGCTACACCTTC
>TRBJ2-3|TRBV6-5|TRBD2|NA
CASSQAGSTDTQYF
TGTGCCAGCAGCCAAGCGGGATCTACAGATACGCAGTATTTT
>TRBJ1-2|TRBV7-9|TRBD1|NA
CASSTAPGQANYGYTF
TGTGCCAGCAGCACCGCTCCGGGACAGGCGAACTATGGCTACACCTTC
>TRBJ1-2|TRBV25-1|NA|once
CASKREHYGYTF
TGTGCCAGCAAACGGGAACACTATGGCTACACCTTC
>TRBJ1-1|TRBV6-5|NA|medium-sized
CASSYDQGNPGAFF
TGTGCCAGCAGTTACGACCAGGGGAACCCTGGAGCTTTCTTT
>TRBJ1-5|TRBV19|NA|NA
CASIGDFRDNQPQHF
TGTGCCAGTATTGGGGACTTCCGGGACAATCAGCCCCAGCATTTT
>TRBJ2-1|TRBV7-9|TRBD1|NA
CASSLLYTGVLSDEQFF
TGTGCCAGCAGCTTACTCTATACAGGGGTGCTGAGCGATGAGCAGTTCTTC
>TRBJ1-1|TRBV4-1|NA|NA
CASSQDEGAVNTEAFF
TGCGCCAGCAGCCAAGACGAAGGGGCGGTGAACACTGAAGCTTTCTTT
>TRBJ2-1|TRBV30|NA|NA
CAWSVDLGAYNEQFF
TGTGCCTGGAGTGTTGACCTAGGGGCCTACAATGAGCAGTTCTTC
>TRBJ2-1|TRBV5-1|TRBD1|NA
CASNQGAYEQFF
TGCGCCAGCAACCAGGGGGCGTATGAGCAGTTCTTC
>TRBJ1-5|TRBV28|TRBD1|once
CASSEGDRGIGNQPQHF
TGTGCCAGCAGTGAAGGGGACAGGGGAATTGGCAATCAGCCCCAGCATTTT
>TRBJ2-2|TRBV2|TRBD1|once
CASSYRNRGPRTGELFF
TGTGCCAGCAGTTACCGTAACAGGGGGCCCAGGACCGGGGAGCTGTTTTTT
>TRBJ2-4|TRBV11-2|NA|NA
CASSLYSVQAKNIQYF
TGTGCCAGCAGCTTGTATAGTGTCCAAGCCAAAAACATTCAGTACTTC
>TRBJ1-3|TRBV28|NA|NA
CASKVGRNTIYF
TGTGCCAGCAAAGTGGGGCGAAACACCATATATTTT
>TRBJ2-3|TRBV2|TRBD1|NA
CASSLTGEDTQYF
TGTGCCAGCAGTCTAACAGGGGAAGATACGCAGTATTTT
>TRBJ1-2|TRBV6-1|NA|once
CASSEGRSIKLYYGYTF
TGTGCCAGCAGTGAGGGCAGAAGTATAAAGTTGTACTATGGCTACACCTTC
>TRBJ2-5|TRBV6-1|TRBD2|NA
CASRPGGPVGETQYF
TGTGCCAGCAGGCCGGGAGGGCCAGTTGGGGAGACCCAGTACTTC
>TRBJ2-1|TRBV19|TRBD1|NA
CASTSGQGYSNEQFF
TGTGCCAGTACCTCGGGACAGGGGTACAGCAATGAGCAGTTCTTC